Listed below are T cell receptor beta chains from one sample, sequenced in a study of type 1 regulatory T cells. For these receptors, no antigen is known. One entry per CDR3 protein results from TCRdb running MiXCR on the reads. Of fewer than 75,000 distinct CDR3 sequences in the sample, approximately 50% were seen once. Sequenced: cultured non-Tr1 T cells, either the whole culture or a sorted T cell fraction (not recorded which). The receptors come from a human donor in good health. The CDR3 runs from the conserved cysteine through the conserved F or W. Each record gives: V gene, D gene, clone size, J gene, CDR3 protein, CDR3 DNA. The D gene is left open where the match is weak. Size tells how often a clone was seen (once, few, many) or the class of an expanded clone, and some rows leave it out.

v_gene: TRBV5-1
d_gene: NA
abundance: many
j_gene: TRBJ2-3
CDR3aa: CASSPGINTRTDTQYF
CDR3nt: TGCGCCAGCAGCCCAGGGATCAACACCCGCACAGATACGCAGTATTTT

v_gene: TRBV28
d_gene: NA
abundance: NA
j_gene: TRBJ2-3
CDR3aa: CASSGLGLTTITDTQYF
CDR3nt: TGTGCCAGCAGCGGCCTGGGACTCACAACGATCACAGATACGCAGTATTTT

v_gene: TRBV12-3/TRBV12-4
d_gene: NA
abundance: NA
j_gene: TRBJ2-5
CDR3aa: CASSFNLRETQYF
CDR3nt: TGTGCCAGCAGTTTTAATTTGAGGGAGACCCAGTACTTC

v_gene: TRBV11-2
d_gene: NA
abundance: once
j_gene: TRBJ2-3
CDR3aa: CASSLLSVGTQYF
CDR3nt: TGTGCCAGCAGCTTGCTTAGCGTCGGTACGCAGTATTTT

v_gene: TRBV5-1
d_gene: NA
abundance: few
j_gene: TRBJ1-3
CDR3aa: CASTEGQSSGNTIYF
CDR3nt: TGCGCCAGCACCGAGGGCCAGAGCTCTGGAAACACCATATATTTT

v_gene: TRBV5-1
d_gene: TRBD1
abundance: NA
j_gene: TRBJ2-1
CDR3aa: CASRFQGAAEQFF
CDR3nt: TGCGCCAGCCGATTTCAGGGGGCTGCCGAGCAGTTCTTC

v_gene: TRBV20-1
d_gene: TRBD2
abundance: NA
j_gene: TRBJ2-2
CDR3aa: CSARDLASGGVNTGELFF
CDR3nt: TGCAGTGCTAGAGATCTGGCTAGCGGGGGGGTAAACACCGGGGAGCTGTTTTTT

v_gene: TRBV5-1
d_gene: NA
abundance: NA
j_gene: TRBJ2-2
CDR3aa: CASSLGLQTNTGELFF
CDR3nt: TGCGCCAGCAGCTTGGGTTTACAGACGAACACCGGGGAGCTGTTTTTT

v_gene: TRBV11-2
d_gene: NA
abundance: NA
j_gene: TRBJ2-1
CDR3aa: CASSYRLLGSYNEQFF
CDR3nt: TGTGCCAGCAGCTACCGACTCTTAGGCTCCTACAATGAGCAGTTCTTC

v_gene: TRBV5-8
d_gene: NA
abundance: few
j_gene: TRBJ2-7
CDR3aa: CASSPRGLLSYEQYF
CDR3nt: TGTGCCAGCAGCCCCCGGGGCCTCCTCTCCTACGAGCAGTACTTC

v_gene: TRBV7-9
d_gene: NA
abundance: NA
j_gene: TRBJ2-7
CDR3aa: CASSVGEVYYEQYF
CDR3nt: TGTGCCAGCAGCGTAGGGGAGGTCTACTACGAGCAGTACTTC

v_gene: TRBV6-5
d_gene: TRBD1
abundance: few
j_gene: TRBJ2-7
CDR3aa: CASSYRQGVTASYEQYF
CDR3nt: TGTGCCAGCAGTTATCGACAGGGGGTAACCGCTTCCTACGAGCAGTACTTC

v_gene: TRBV29-1
d_gene: NA
abundance: few
j_gene: TRBJ2-1
CDR3aa: CSVDVMRNEQFF
CDR3nt: TGCAGCGTTGATGTTATGCGGAATGAGCAGTTCTTC

v_gene: TRBV4-1
d_gene: TRBD1
abundance: NA
j_gene: TRBJ2-7
CDR3aa: CASSRDRGTGEQYF
CDR3nt: TGCGCCAGCAGCCGGGACAGGGGAACGGGCGAGCAGTACTTC

v_gene: TRBV5-1
d_gene: TRBD2
abundance: NA
j_gene: TRBJ2-3
CDR3aa: CASSLGPSRGGSDTQYF
CDR3nt: TGCGCCAGCAGCTTGGGTCCCTCGCGGGGGGGCTCAGATACGCAGTATTTT

v_gene: TRBV6-5
d_gene: NA
abundance: NA
j_gene: TRBJ1-6
CDR3aa: CASTTGRKTSSPLHF
CDR3nt: TGCGCCAGCACCACAGGACGGAAGACTAGTTCACCCCTCCACTTT

v_gene: TRBV7-9
d_gene: TRBD2
abundance: NA
j_gene: TRBJ2-2
CDR3aa: CASGLAGALTGELFF
CDR3nt: TGTGCCAGCGGACTAGCGGGGGCCCTCACCGGGGAGCTGTTTTTT

v_gene: TRBV5-1
d_gene: NA
abundance: NA
j_gene: TRBJ2-6
CDR3aa: CASSLEEAGANVLTF
CDR3nt: TGCGCCAGCAGCTTGGAGGAGGCGGGGGCCAACGTCCTGACTTTC

v_gene: TRBV2
d_gene: NA
abundance: NA
j_gene: TRBJ1-1
CDR3aa: CASSELENTEAFF
CDR3nt: TGTGCCAGCAGTGAACTGGAGAACACTGAAGCTTTCTTT

v_gene: TRBV18
d_gene: TRBD1
abundance: once
j_gene: TRBJ2-5
CDR3aa: CASPLGTGSQETQYF
CDR3nt: TGTGCCAGCCCACTCGGGACAGGGAGTCAAGAGACCCAGTACTTC

v_gene: TRBV5-4
d_gene: TRBD2
abundance: NA
j_gene: TRBJ2-5
CDR3aa: CASSPAGAFQETQYF
CDR3nt: TGTGCCAGCAGCCCAGCGGGGGCATTCCAAGAGACCCAGTACTTC

v_gene: TRBV5-5
d_gene: TRBD1
abundance: NA
j_gene: TRBJ1-1
CDR3aa: CASSFGQGGSMNTEAFF
CDR3nt: TGTGCCAGCAGCTTCGGACAGGGAGGATCCATGAACACTGAAGCTTTCTTT

v_gene: TRBV15
d_gene: NA
abundance: NA
j_gene: TRBJ1-5
CDR3aa: CATSRDPGLLVGQPQHF
CDR3nt: TGTGCCACCAGCAGAGACCCCGGGTTGTTAGTGGGTCAGCCCCAGCATTTT

v_gene: TRBV28
d_gene: TRBD1
abundance: NA
j_gene: TRBJ1-3
CDR3aa: CASSSGGRAWVGNTIYF
CDR3nt: TGTGCCAGCAGCTCAGGGGGCAGGGCATGGGTTGGAAACACCATATATTTT

v_gene: TRBV10-3
d_gene: NA
abundance: few
j_gene: TRBJ2-5
CDR3aa: CASGALQETQYF
CDR3nt: TGTGCCAGCGGGGCCCTTCAAGAGACCCAGTACTTC

v_gene: TRBV20-1
d_gene: NA
abundance: NA
j_gene: TRBJ1-1
CDR3aa: CSARDSSPQGEAFF
CDR3nt: TGCAGTGCTAGAGATTCGTCCCCACAGGGAGAAGCTTTCTTT

v_gene: TRBV4-2
d_gene: NA
abundance: few
j_gene: TRBJ2-2
CDR3aa: CASSQADPAGELFF
CDR3nt: TGTGCCAGCAGCCAAGCCGACCCCGCCGGGGAGCTGTTTTTT

v_gene: TRBV20-1
d_gene: NA
abundance: NA
j_gene: TRBJ2-7
CDR3aa: CSARIPGGAALEQYF
CDR3nt: TGCAGTGCTAGAATCCCCGGGGGAGCAGCGCTCGAGCAGTACTTC

v_gene: TRBV5-1
d_gene: NA
abundance: NA
j_gene: TRBJ1-1
CDR3aa: CASSPTALNTEAFF
CDR3nt: TGCGCCAGCAGCCCGACAGCTTTGAACACTGAAGCTTTCTTT

v_gene: TRBV20-1
d_gene: TRBD1
abundance: many
j_gene: TRBJ1-4
CDR3aa: CSVKGGASEKLFF
CDR3nt: TGCAGTGTGAAAGGGGGCGCGAGTGAAAAACTGTTTTTT

v_gene: TRBV5-6
d_gene: TRBD2
abundance: NA
j_gene: TRBJ2-7
CDR3aa: CASSPLAGGSYEQYF
CDR3nt: TGTGCCAGCAGCCCACTAGCGGGGGGTTCCTACGAGCAGTACTTC

v_gene: TRBV12-3/TRBV12-4
d_gene: NA
abundance: few
j_gene: TRBJ1-4
CDR3aa: CASSPWNEKLFF
CDR3nt: TGTGCCAGCAGCCCGTGGAATGAAAAACTGTTTTTT

v_gene: TRBV7-9
d_gene: TRBD2
abundance: NA
j_gene: TRBJ2-3
CDR3aa: CASSLFRLAGPYLPTDTQYF
CDR3nt: TGTGCCAGCAGCTTATTTCGCCTAGCGGGTCCTTACCTACCCACAGATACGCAGTATTTT

v_gene: TRBV7-2
d_gene: NA
abundance: NA
j_gene: TRBJ2-1
CDR3aa: CASSLILSSYNEQFF
CDR3nt: TGTGCCAGCAGCTTGATCCTAAGCTCCTACAATGAGCAGTTCTTC

v_gene: TRBV5-1
d_gene: NA
abundance: few
j_gene: TRBJ1-2
CDR3aa: CASSSDPLVYGYTF
CDR3nt: TGCGCCAGCAGTTCGGACCCGCTTGTCTATGGCTACACCTTC

v_gene: TRBV12-3/TRBV12-4
d_gene: NA
abundance: few
j_gene: TRBJ2-5
CDR3aa: CASTHGRQETQYF
CDR3nt: TGTGCCAGCACCCATGGGCGACAAGAGACCCAGTACTTC

v_gene: TRBV6-5
d_gene: NA
abundance: NA
j_gene: TRBJ2-6
CDR3aa: CASSYKGSPANVLTF
CDR3nt: TGTGCCAGCAGTTACAAAGGGTCCCCGGCCAACGTCCTGACTTTC

v_gene: TRBV24-1
d_gene: NA
abundance: NA
j_gene: TRBJ2-1
CDR3aa: CATSERGLSRGEQFF
CDR3nt: TGTGCCACCAGTGAACGGGGGCTAAGTAGGGGTGAGCAGTTCTTC

v_gene: TRBV4-3
d_gene: TRBD2
abundance: NA
j_gene: TRBJ2-3
CDR3aa: CASSQGGTSTDTQYF
CDR3nt: TGCGCCAGCAGCCAGGGGGGGACTTCCACAGATACGCAGTATTTT

v_gene: TRBV5-1
d_gene: TRBD2
abundance: few
j_gene: TRBJ2-1
CDR3aa: CASSFGTSGGEQFF
CDR3nt: TGCGCCAGCAGCTTCGGGACTAGCGGGGGGGAGCAGTTCTTC

v_gene: TRBV11-2
d_gene: TRBD1
abundance: NA
j_gene: TRBJ1-2
CDR3aa: CASSPRIGTGVNYGYTF
CDR3nt: TGTGCCAGCAGCCCTAGAATAGGGACAGGGGTCAACTATGGCTACACCTTC

v_gene: TRBV10-3
d_gene: NA
abundance: few
j_gene: TRBJ1-1
CDR3aa: CATLGGANTEAFF
CDR3nt: TGTGCCACACTGGGGGGAGCGAACACTGAAGCTTTCTTT

v_gene: TRBV6-2/TRBV6-3
d_gene: TRBD1
abundance: NA
j_gene: TRBJ2-3
CDR3aa: CASRGQNKGADTQYF
CDR3nt: TGTGCCAGCAGGGGACAGAATAAGGGCGCAGATACGCAGTATTTT

v_gene: TRBV7-8
d_gene: NA
abundance: NA
j_gene: TRBJ1-2
CDR3aa: CASSPLLGDYGYTF
CDR3nt: TGTGCCAGCAGCCCCCTTCTGGGCGACTATGGCTACACCTTC

v_gene: TRBV6-2/TRBV6-3
d_gene: TRBD2
abundance: few
j_gene: TRBJ2-7
CDR3aa: CASSYPKGLAYEQYF
CDR3nt: TGTGCCAGCAGTTACCCGAAGGGACTAGCGTACGAGCAGTACTTC

v_gene: TRBV4-1
d_gene: NA
abundance: NA
j_gene: TRBJ2-1
CDR3aa: CASSQANMGFSSNEQFF
CDR3nt: TGCGCCAGCAGCCAGGCTAACATGGGATTTTCGAGTAATGAGCAGTTCTTC

v_gene: TRBV6-2/TRBV6-3
d_gene: NA
abundance: once
j_gene: TRBJ2-3
CDR3aa: CASSDHTDTQYF
CDR3nt: TGTGCCAGCAGTGACCACACAGATACGCAGTATTTT